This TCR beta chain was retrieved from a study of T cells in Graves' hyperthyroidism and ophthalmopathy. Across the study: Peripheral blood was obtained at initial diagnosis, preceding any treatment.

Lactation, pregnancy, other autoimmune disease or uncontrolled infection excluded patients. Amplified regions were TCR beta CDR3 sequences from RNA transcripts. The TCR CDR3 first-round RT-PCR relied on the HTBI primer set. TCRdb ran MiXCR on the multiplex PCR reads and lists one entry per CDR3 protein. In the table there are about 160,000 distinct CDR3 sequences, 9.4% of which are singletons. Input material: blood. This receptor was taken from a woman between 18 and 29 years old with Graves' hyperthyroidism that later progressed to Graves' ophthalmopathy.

The CDR3 DNA sequence: TGTGCCAGCAGCCAAGAATGGAGCGGGGGTTTATACAATGAGCAGTTCTTC. Protein sequence: CASSQEWSGGLYNEQFF. The V call is TRBV14, the J call TRBJ2-1; 8 positions agree with TRBD2. J lost 4 bases, V lost 0 bases, and 8 bases had no gene match. Per germline, CDR1 SGHDN and CDR2 FVKESK. CDR3 length equals 17 residues.